The subject of this entry is one TCR beta chain. What this receptor recognizes is not known. No much larger clone is present one base from it, and per-base qualities are unavailable. This specimen belongs to a study of vaccination effects on CD4 cells after COVID-19 (dated 2022 in TCRdb). A note on the overall study: The ViraFEST assay stimulated PBMC with viral peptide pools and then used TCR sequencing to identify antigen-specific CD4+ T cell clonotypes by expansion. Each well held more than 1.5 million PBMC cultured in IMDM containing around 5.1% human AB serum, roughly 9.9 IU/ml IL-2 and gentamicin, along with around 9.1 ug/ml peptides. The full study included around ten COVID-19 convalescent patients and several SARS-CoV-2-naive healthy vaccine recipients. Post-vaccine samples across the study were collected a median of 72 days after the second dose, with a range of 14 to 241. The Oncomine TCR Beta short-read assay on an Illumina iSeq 100 was used to sequence cultures from other donors in the study. SARS-CoV-2 spike-specific CD4+ TCR repertoires were compared before and after mRNA vaccination in COVID-19 convalescent patients and in infection-naive vaccine recipients.

The library was obtained by the immunoSEQ multiplex PCR assay. DNA from the cultured and isolated CD4+ T cells underwent TCR beta CDR3 sequencing. The source study handled its data this way. Non-productive TCR sequences were removed, reads were trimmed to the CDR3 region, and CDR3s of at least 7 amino acids were retained. Antigen-specific clonotypes were identified using the MANAFEST web app by comparison of expansion in peptide wells against reference cultures. Positive clones required FDR<0.05 expansion versus reference and all other wells, odds ratio above 5, and frequency above 0.1% in two replicate wells. A clonotype was called cross-reactive if it was significantly expanded both in SARS-CoV-2 spike wells and in at least one common cold coronavirus spike condition. CDR3 similarity was assessed by Levenshtein distance using the stringdist R package, and unrooted trees were constructed with ape in R 3.6.1. The table was pulled from immuneACCESS by TCRdb, which kept in-frame rearrangements only. Such tables lose some clones; where checked, under half of the loss comes from unresolved V genes, and the rest has no known cause. The V and J calls and clone size are taken from that table; D and trimming were inferred from the DNA. The sample table holds about 57,000 clones, of which approximately 81% were seen once. Around 4% of the sample is taken by the ten largest.

Results and caveats for the whole study, not just this receptor: Limitations of the study were the small number of convalescent patients and the absence of early post-infection timepoints. In healthy vaccine recipients, vaccine-induced clones were almost all SARS-CoV-2 mono-reactive, with only 1 of 255 cross-reactive with common cold coronaviruses. At late post-vaccination timepoints, both infection-induced and vaccine-induced clones showed marked clonal contraction, consistent with waning T cell responses.

After around ten days of culture, CD4+ T cells were isolated with the EasySep CD4+ T cell isolation kit. Each participant received two doses of an mRNA SARS-CoV-2 vaccine, either BNT162b2 or mRNA-1273. None of the healthy vaccine recipients had a prior SARS-CoV-2 infection, which was confirmed by nucleocapsid antibody tests that came back negative both before and after vaccination. On days 3 and 7, half of the culture medium was replaced with fresh IL-2-containing medium. Unless noted otherwise, every peptide stimulation condition was grown in triplicate wells. Using Ficoll-Paque Plus gradient centrifugation, PBMC were separated from whole blood and then either used fresh or cryopreserved at -140C. Genomic DNA was extracted from cultured CD4+ T cells with the QIAamp micro DNA kit. The receptor was isolated from a human donor who received a COVID-19 vaccine. The sample consisted of CD4+ T cells from PBMCs cultured without peptide, taken after COVID-19 vaccination.

CDR3 region: CATSDPAEGATDTQYF. The DNA sequence is given as TGTGCCACCAGTGACCCCGCCGAAGGGGCCACAGATACGCAGTATTTT. The V gene is TRBV24-1 and the J gene is TRBJ2-3; the best D guess is TRBD1, with 5 bases matching. V sheds 4 bases and J sheds 2 bases, leaving 15 bases between their ends. The CDR3 numbers 16 residues from cysteine through phenylalanine. CDR3 DNA only is kept here, 48 bases in frame from base 1. As encoded in the germline V gene, CDR1 is KGHDR while CDR2 is SFDVKD.